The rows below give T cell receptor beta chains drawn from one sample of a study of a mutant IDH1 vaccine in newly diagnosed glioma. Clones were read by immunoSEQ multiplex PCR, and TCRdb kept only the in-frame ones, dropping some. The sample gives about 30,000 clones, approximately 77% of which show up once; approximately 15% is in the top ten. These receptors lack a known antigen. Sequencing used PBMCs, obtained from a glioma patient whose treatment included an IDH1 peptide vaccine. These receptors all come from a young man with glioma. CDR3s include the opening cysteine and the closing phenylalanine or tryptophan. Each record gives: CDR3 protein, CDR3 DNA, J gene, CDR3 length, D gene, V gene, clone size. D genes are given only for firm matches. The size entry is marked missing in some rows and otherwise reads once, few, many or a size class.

cdr3_aa: CASSMFWEYNEQFF
cdr3_nt: TGTGCCAGTAGTATGTTCTGGGAGTACAATGAGCAGTTCTTC
j_call: TRBJ2-1
cdr3_length: 14
d_call: NA
v_call: TRBV19
clone_size: once

cdr3_aa: CASSFGTNTEAFF
cdr3_nt: TGCGCCAGCAGCTTTGGGACAAACACTGAAGCTTTCTTT
j_call: TRBJ1-1
cdr3_length: 13
d_call: NA
v_call: TRBV5-1
clone_size: few

cdr3_aa: CASSVGRAQETQYF
cdr3_nt: TGTGCCAGCAGCGTCGGACGGGCCCAAGAGACCCAGTACTTC
j_call: TRBJ2-5
cdr3_length: 14
d_call: NA
v_call: TRBV7-2
clone_size: NA

cdr3_aa: CASSINVRPPWEQYF
cdr3_nt: TGTGCCAGTAGTATTAACGTCAGGCCGCCCTGGGAGCAGTACTTC
j_call: TRBJ2-7
cdr3_length: 15
d_call: NA
v_call: TRBV19
clone_size: NA

cdr3_aa: CASSTDILSSYEQYF
cdr3_nt: TGTGCCAGCTCAACGGACATCCTGAGCTCCTACGAGCAGTACTTC
j_call: TRBJ2-7
cdr3_length: 15
d_call: NA
v_call: TRBV19
clone_size: NA

cdr3_aa: CASSLQRAAYEQYF
cdr3_nt: TGCGCCAGCAGCTTGCAAAGGGCGGCCTACGAGCAGTACTTC
j_call: TRBJ2-7
cdr3_length: 14
d_call: NA
v_call: TRBV5-1
clone_size: NA

cdr3_aa: CASSTRDREGAFF
cdr3_nt: TGTGCCAGCAGCACCCGGGACAGGGAGGGAGCTTTCTTT
j_call: TRBJ1-1
cdr3_length: 13
d_call: TRBD1
v_call: TRBV7-9
clone_size: NA

cdr3_aa: CASSYAGTPVNTEAFF
cdr3_nt: TGTGCCAGCAGTTACGCCGGGACTCCCGTGAACACTGAAGCTTTCTTT
j_call: TRBJ1-1
cdr3_length: 16
d_call: NA
v_call: TRBV6-5
clone_size: NA

cdr3_aa: CASSQVPAGAWRDEKLFF
cdr3_nt: TGTGCCAGCAGCCAAGTTCCGGCAGGGGCATGGAGGGATGAAAAACTGTTTTTT
j_call: TRBJ1-4
cdr3_length: 18
d_call: NA
v_call: TRBV14
clone_size: NA

cdr3_aa: CASSVGGTRGDTQYF
cdr3_nt: TGTGCCAGCAGCGTAGGCGGGACTAGGGGCGATACGCAGTATTTT
j_call: TRBJ2-3
cdr3_length: 15
d_call: TRBD2
v_call: TRBV9
clone_size: NA

cdr3_aa: CAWSVRGGRGRTEAFF
cdr3_nt: TGTGCCTGGAGTGTACGTGGCGGCAGGGGTCGGACTGAAGCTTTCTTT
j_call: TRBJ1-1
cdr3_length: 16
d_call: NA
v_call: TRBV30
clone_size: NA

cdr3_aa: CASGLVVDRGQVEQYF
cdr3_nt: TGTGCTAGTGGTTTGGTAGTGGACAGGGGGCAGGTCGAGCAGTACTTC
j_call: TRBJ2-7
cdr3_length: 16
d_call: TRBD1
v_call: TRBV12-5
clone_size: NA

cdr3_aa: CASSLETDTEAFF
cdr3_nt: TGTGCCAGCAGCTTGGAGACGGATACTGAAGCTTTCTTT
j_call: TRBJ1-1
cdr3_length: 13
d_call: NA
v_call: TRBV11-3
clone_size: NA

cdr3_aa: CASSAGGTGGYEQYF
cdr3_nt: TGTGCCAGTAGTGCGGGTGGGACAGGGGGCTACGAGCAGTACTTC
j_call: TRBJ2-7
cdr3_length: 15
d_call: TRBD1
v_call: TRBV19
clone_size: NA

cdr3_aa: CASSIAENGELFF
cdr3_nt: TGTGCCAGTAGTATAGCGGAGAACGGGGAGCTGTTTTTT
j_call: TRBJ2-2
cdr3_length: 13
d_call: NA
v_call: TRBV19
clone_size: NA

cdr3_aa: CAWSVGTGSSYEQYF
cdr3_nt: TGTGCCTGGAGTGTCGGGACAGGGAGCTCCTACGAGCAGTACTTC
j_call: TRBJ2-7
cdr3_length: 15
d_call: TRBD1
v_call: TRBV30
clone_size: once

cdr3_aa: CASSLEGHNYGYTF
cdr3_nt: TGCGCCAGCAGCTTGGAGGGACACAACTATGGCTACACCTTC
j_call: TRBJ1-2
cdr3_length: 14
d_call: NA
v_call: TRBV5-1
clone_size: NA

cdr3_aa: CASSFDRGFYQPQHF
cdr3_nt: TGTGCCAGCAGCTTTGACAGGGGCTTTTATCAGCCCCAGCATTTT
j_call: TRBJ1-5
cdr3_length: 15
d_call: TRBD1
v_call: TRBV7-8
clone_size: few

cdr3_aa: CASSDREPYNSPLHF
cdr3_nt: TGTGCCAGCAGCGACAGGGAACCCTATAATTCACCCCTCCACTTT
j_call: TRBJ1-6
cdr3_length: 15
d_call: TRBD1
v_call: TRBV2
clone_size: NA

cdr3_aa: CASSFGGLAGREEQYF
cdr3_nt: TGTGCCAGCAGCTTTGGTGGGCTAGCGGGAAGAGAGGAGCAGTACTTC
j_call: TRBJ2-7
cdr3_length: 16
d_call: TRBD2
v_call: TRBV7-9
clone_size: NA

cdr3_aa: CSAITGTGETQYF
cdr3_nt: TGCAGCGCCATCACTGGGACCGGGGAGACCCAGTACTTC
j_call: TRBJ2-5
cdr3_length: 13
d_call: NA
v_call: TRBV29-1
clone_size: NA

cdr3_aa: CASRGPRVYEQYF
cdr3_nt: TGTGCCAGCAGGGGCCCCCGGGTCTACGAGCAGTACTTC
j_call: TRBJ2-7
cdr3_length: 13
d_call: NA
v_call: TRBV21-1
clone_size: NA

cdr3_aa: CAISVAGTSVTDTQYF
cdr3_nt: TGTGCCATCAGTGTAGCCGGGACTAGCGTGACAGATACGCAGTATTTT
j_call: TRBJ2-3
cdr3_length: 16
d_call: TRBD2
v_call: TRBV10-3
clone_size: NA

cdr3_aa: CASSRDRATAGNTIYF
cdr3_nt: TGTGCCAGCAGCCGGGACAGGGCTACGGCTGGAAACACCATATATTTT
j_call: TRBJ1-3
cdr3_length: 16
d_call: TRBD1
v_call: TRBV7-2
clone_size: NA

cdr3_aa: CASSAWTSGRASEQFF
cdr3_nt: TGTGCCAGCAGTGCTTGGACTAGCGGGAGGGCCAGTGAGCAGTTCTTC
j_call: TRBJ2-1
cdr3_length: 16
d_call: TRBD2
v_call: TRBV6-4
clone_size: NA

cdr3_aa: CASSLVAGDVETQYF
cdr3_nt: TGTGCCAGCTCACTGGTAGCGGGAGATGTTGAGACCCAGTACTTC
j_call: TRBJ2-5
cdr3_length: 15
d_call: TRBD2
v_call: TRBV18
clone_size: NA

cdr3_aa: CATSRVGGRSNQPQHF
cdr3_nt: TGTGCCACCAGCAGAGTAGGGGGACGGTCCAATCAGCCCCAGCATTTT
j_call: TRBJ1-5
cdr3_length: 16
d_call: NA
v_call: TRBV15
clone_size: NA

cdr3_aa: CASSYLSQVRAFF
cdr3_nt: TGTGCCAGCAGTTACTTGTCACAGGTTAGGGCTTTCTTT
j_call: TRBJ1-1
cdr3_length: 13
d_call: NA
v_call: TRBV6-6
clone_size: few

cdr3_aa: CASSEPLMDYNEKLFF
cdr3_nt: TGTGCCAGCAGTGAACCCCTGATGGACTATAATGAAAAACTGTTTTTT
j_call: TRBJ1-4
cdr3_length: 16
d_call: NA
v_call: TRBV25-1
clone_size: NA

cdr3_aa: CASSEVDQPNIQYF
cdr3_nt: TGTGCCAGCAGTGAAGTGGACCAGCCGAACATTCAGTACTTC
j_call: TRBJ2-4
cdr3_length: 14
d_call: NA
v_call: TRBV6-1
clone_size: NA

cdr3_aa: CASSVEGSGRTEQYF
cdr3_nt: TGTGCCAGCAGCGTAGAAGGTAGCGGGAGGACCGAGCAGTACTTC
j_call: TRBJ2-7
cdr3_length: 15
d_call: TRBD2
v_call: TRBV9
clone_size: NA

cdr3_aa: CAWRSYGYTF
cdr3_nt: TGTGCCTGGAGGTCCTATGGCTACACCTTC
j_call: TRBJ1-2
cdr3_length: 10
d_call: NA
v_call: TRBV30
clone_size: NA

cdr3_aa: CASSQGPSLAKFYNEQFF
cdr3_nt: TGTGCCAGCAGCCAAGGCCCCTCTCTAGCGAAATTCTACAATGAGCAGTTCTTC
j_call: TRBJ2-1
cdr3_length: 18
d_call: NA
v_call: TRBV4-2
clone_size: NA

cdr3_aa: CASSLSQGARPQHF
cdr3_nt: TGTGCCAGCAGCTTGTCACAGGGGGCGAGGCCCCAGCATTTT
j_call: TRBJ1-5
cdr3_length: 14
d_call: TRBD1
v_call: TRBV5-5
clone_size: NA

cdr3_aa: CASSLYREVMETQYF
cdr3_nt: TGCGCCAGCAGCCTCTACCGGGAGGTGATGGAGACCCAGTACTTC
j_call: TRBJ2-5
cdr3_length: 15
d_call: TRBD2
v_call: TRBV5-1
clone_size: NA

cdr3_aa: CASSYSGDGANVLTF
cdr3_nt: TGTGCCAGCAGTTACTCGGGGGATGGGGCCAACGTCCTGACTTTC
j_call: TRBJ2-6
cdr3_length: 15
d_call: NA
v_call: TRBV6-5
clone_size: NA

cdr3_aa: CASSLAHEQYF
cdr3_nt: TGTGCCAGCAGTTTGGCGCACGAGCAGTACTTC
j_call: TRBJ2-7
cdr3_length: 11
d_call: NA
v_call: TRBV27
clone_size: NA

cdr3_aa: CASSLWTSGAYEQYF
cdr3_nt: TGTGCCAGCAGCCTCTGGACTAGCGGGGCCTACGAGCAGTACTTC
j_call: TRBJ2-7
cdr3_length: 15
d_call: TRBD2
v_call: TRBV14
clone_size: NA

cdr3_aa: CASSLRTSTQYF
cdr3_nt: TGTGCCAGCAGCCTCAGGACCAGTACGCAGTATTTT
j_call: TRBJ2-3
cdr3_length: 12
d_call: NA
v_call: TRBV5-6
clone_size: NA

cdr3_aa: CASRSQVHSNQPQHF
cdr3_nt: TGTGCCAGCAGGTCCCAGGTTCATAGCAATCAGCCCCAGCATTTT
j_call: TRBJ1-5
cdr3_length: 15
d_call: NA
v_call: TRBV2
clone_size: few

cdr3_aa: CAISESGGREDTQYF
cdr3_nt: TGTGCCATCAGTGAGTCAGGAGGGAGGGAAGATACGCAGTATTTT
j_call: TRBJ2-3
cdr3_length: 15
d_call: TRBD2
v_call: TRBV10-3
clone_size: once

cdr3_aa: CASSLAGSMNTEAFF
cdr3_nt: TGCGCCAGCAGCTTGGCAGGGAGTATGAACACTGAAGCTTTCTTT
j_call: TRBJ1-1
cdr3_length: 15
d_call: NA
v_call: TRBV5-1
clone_size: NA

cdr3_aa: CASSQVENLAYEQYF
cdr3_nt: TGCGCCAGCAGCCAAGTAGAAAACCTTGCCTACGAGCAGTACTTC
j_call: TRBJ2-7
cdr3_length: 15
d_call: NA
v_call: TRBV4-1
clone_size: NA

cdr3_aa: CATSPLAQNTGELFF
cdr3_nt: TGCGCCACCTCCCCCCTAGCACAGAACACCGGGGAGCTGTTTTTT
j_call: TRBJ2-2
cdr3_length: 15
d_call: NA
v_call: TRBV5-1
clone_size: NA

cdr3_aa: CASSFTTGMTGELFF
cdr3_nt: TGTGCCAGCAGTTTTACGACAGGGATGACCGGGGAGCTGTTTTTT
j_call: TRBJ2-2
cdr3_length: 15
d_call: TRBD1
v_call: TRBV6-1
clone_size: NA

cdr3_aa: CASSFLEEAFF
cdr3_nt: TGTGCCAGCAGCTTTCTGGAGGAAGCTTTCTTT
j_call: TRBJ1-1
cdr3_length: 11
d_call: NA
v_call: TRBV7-9
clone_size: few

cdr3_aa: CASTRVYTEAFF
cdr3_nt: TGTGCCAGTACTAGGGTTTACACTGAAGCTTTCTTT
j_call: TRBJ1-1
cdr3_length: 12
d_call: NA
v_call: TRBV19
clone_size: few

cdr3_aa: CASSEPQGGTGNTIYF
cdr3_nt: TGTGCCAGCAGTGAACCCCAAGGGGGAACTGGAAACACCATATATTTT
j_call: TRBJ1-3
cdr3_length: 16
d_call: NA
v_call: TRBV6-1
clone_size: few

cdr3_aa: CASSYSGGRGTDTQYF
cdr3_nt: TGTGCCAGCAGTTACTCGGGCGGGAGGGGCACAGATACGCAGTATTTT
j_call: TRBJ2-3
cdr3_length: 16
d_call: TRBD2
v_call: TRBV6-5
clone_size: once

cdr3_aa: CAISGQESYGYTF
cdr3_nt: TGTGCCATCAGCGGACAGGAGAGCTATGGCTACACCTTC
j_call: TRBJ1-2
cdr3_length: 13
d_call: TRBD1
v_call: TRBV10-3
clone_size: NA

cdr3_aa: CASSQGYTEAFF
cdr3_nt: TGCGCCAGCAGCCAGGGGTACACTGAAGCTTTCTTT
j_call: TRBJ1-1
cdr3_length: 12
d_call: NA
v_call: TRBV4-1
clone_size: NA

cdr3_aa: CASSQENQGHYEQYF
cdr3_nt: TGCGCCAGCAGCCAAGAAAATCAGGGGCACTACGAGCAGTACTTC
j_call: TRBJ2-7
cdr3_length: 15
d_call: NA
v_call: TRBV4-1
clone_size: NA

cdr3_aa: CASSLRGGDGNSPLHF
cdr3_nt: TGTGCCAGCAGCTTGAGGGGGGGAGATGGTAATTCACCCCTCCACTTT
j_call: TRBJ1-6
cdr3_length: 16
d_call: NA
v_call: TRBV5-6
clone_size: NA

cdr3_aa: CASSIQTGENEKLFF
cdr3_nt: TGTGCCAGTAGTATCCAGACAGGGGAAAATGAAAAACTGTTTTTT
j_call: TRBJ1-4
cdr3_length: 15
d_call: TRBD1
v_call: TRBV19
clone_size: NA

cdr3_aa: CASSYSREKETQYF
cdr3_nt: TGTGCCAGCAGTTACTCGCGGGAGAAAGAGACCCAGTACTTC
j_call: TRBJ2-5
cdr3_length: 14
d_call: TRBD2
v_call: TRBV6-6
clone_size: NA

cdr3_aa: CASSEARREATNYGYTF
cdr3_nt: TGTGCCAGCAGTGAAGCGCGAAGGGAGGCCACTAACTATGGCTACACCTTC
j_call: TRBJ1-2
cdr3_length: 17
d_call: NA
v_call: TRBV2
clone_size: NA